The table lists the clone carrying this TCR beta chain with a few counts. The antigen is undetermined. This entry is derived from a study of T-cell memory formation after mild COVID-19. Notes on the study in general: The CD4+ clones that contracted clustered mainly within CM and EM, and the CD8+ clones concentrated in EMRA. Memory cells collected pre-infection included some clones that later responded, suggesting cross-reactive memory joined.

The CDR3 has 14 amino acids. Trimming removed 7 bases at V and 4 bases at J, with 13 bases between. One entry per CDR3 protein, called by TCRdb with MiXCR from the 5' RACE reads. The repertoire holds 250,000 to 350,000 distinct CDR3 sequences, with more than 15% as singletons. The sequence came from a man in his late teens or twenties who had mild COVID-19 (a few samples of this study predate the infection). Cell type and time point are not known. The specimen sequenced was PBMCs or a T cell subset sorted from them (not recorded which). This rearrangement joins TRBV12-3 or TRBV12-4 to TRBJ2-2, with a tentative D call TRBD1 (6 bases). Here the CDR3 reads CASTTGSVTGELFF. CDR3 bases: TGTGCCAGCACCACAGGGTCGGTCACCGGGGAGCTGTTTTTT.